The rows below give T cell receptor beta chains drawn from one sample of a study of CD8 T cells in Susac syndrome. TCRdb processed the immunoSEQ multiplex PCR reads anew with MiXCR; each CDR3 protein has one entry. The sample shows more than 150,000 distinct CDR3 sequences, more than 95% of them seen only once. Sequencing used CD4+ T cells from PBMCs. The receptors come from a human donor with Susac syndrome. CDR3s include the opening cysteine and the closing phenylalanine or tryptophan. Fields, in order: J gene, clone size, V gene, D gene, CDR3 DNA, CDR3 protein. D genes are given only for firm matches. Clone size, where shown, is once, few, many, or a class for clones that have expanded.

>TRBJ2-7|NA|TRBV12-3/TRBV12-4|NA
TGTGCCAGCAGTTTTCAGGGTTGGGAGCAGTACTTC
CASSFQGWEQYF
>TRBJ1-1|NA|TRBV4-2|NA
TGTGCCAGCAGCCAAGGGACCGCGGAGGGGACTGAAGCTTTCTTT
CASSQGTAEGTEAFF
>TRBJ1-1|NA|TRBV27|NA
TGTGCCAAGACTGACACTGAAGCTTTCTTT
CAKTDTEAFF
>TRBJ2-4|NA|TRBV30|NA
TGTGCCTGGAGTGAAGAAGGAGGGTTGGGCATTCAGTACTTC
CAWSEEGGLGIQYF
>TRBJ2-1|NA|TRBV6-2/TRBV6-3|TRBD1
TGTGCCAGCAGTACAGGGGGCTCCTACAATGAGCAGTTCTTC
CASSTGGSYNEQFF
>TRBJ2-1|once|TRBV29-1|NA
TGCAGCGTTGTTAGAACATACAATGAGCAGTTCTTC
CSVVRTYNEQFF
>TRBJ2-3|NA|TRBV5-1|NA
TGCGCCAGCAGTGCCGGACGGGGGCCCCCCCCACAGGATACGCAGTATTTT
CASSAGRGPPPQDTQYF
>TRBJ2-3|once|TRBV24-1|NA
TGTGCCACCAGTGAATTTGGGGGAGTAGATACGCAGTATTTT
CATSEFGGVDTQYF
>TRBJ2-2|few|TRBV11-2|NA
TGTGCCAGCAGCCCTCAGAACACCGGGGAGCTGTTTTTT
CASSPQNTGELFF
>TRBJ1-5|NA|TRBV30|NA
TGTGCCTGGAGTCGCGGCCCCAGTCAGCCCCAGCATTTT
CAWSRGPSQPQHF
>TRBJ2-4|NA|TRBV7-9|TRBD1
TGTGCCAGCAGATCTACAGGGGGCGGTGGCATTCAGTACTTC
CASRSTGGGGIQYF
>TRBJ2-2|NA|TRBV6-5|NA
TGTGCCAGCAGTTATGCCGGGGAGCTGTTTTTT
CASSYAGELFF
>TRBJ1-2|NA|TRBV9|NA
TGTGCCAGCGGGGGGGACTATGGCTACACCTTC
CASGGDYGYTF
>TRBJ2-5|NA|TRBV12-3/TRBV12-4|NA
TGTGCCAGCAGTTTTGTGGAGCGGAAGACCCAGTACTTC
CASSFVERKTQYF
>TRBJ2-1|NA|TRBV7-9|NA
TGTGCCAGCAGCTTAGCGGTCGGTGAGCAGTTCTTC
CASSLAVGEQFF
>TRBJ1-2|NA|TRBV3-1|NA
TGTGCCAGCAGCCCAGGGATCGGTGCCCTATATGGCTACACCTTC
CASSPGIGALYGYTF
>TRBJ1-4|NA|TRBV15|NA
TGTGCCACCAGCAGAGATGGGGCAGGGGATGAAAAACTGTTTTTT
CATSRDGAGDEKLFF
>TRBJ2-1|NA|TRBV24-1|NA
TGTGCCACCAGTGATTCAACCAAGTGGGCACTCAATGAGCAGTTCTTC
CATSDSTKWALNEQFF
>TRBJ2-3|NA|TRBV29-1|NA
TGCAGCGTGGCGGCGCTCACAGATACGCAGTATTTT
CSVAALTDTQYF
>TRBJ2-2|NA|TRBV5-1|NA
TGCGCCAGCAGTCTTACTGGACTCACGCTATCGAACACCGGGGAGCTGTTTTTT
CASSLTGLTLSNTGELFF
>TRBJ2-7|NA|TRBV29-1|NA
TGCAGCGTTGAAGCAGGATCCTACGAGCAGTACTTC
CSVEAGSYEQYF
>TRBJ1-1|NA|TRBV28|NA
TGTGCCAGCAAACGGGAAATGAACACTGAAGCTTTCTTT
CASKREMNTEAFF
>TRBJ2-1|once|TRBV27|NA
TGTGCCAGCAGTGTGACCAGATCCAATGAGCAGTTCTTC
CASSVTRSNEQFF
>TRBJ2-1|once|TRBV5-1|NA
TGCGCCAGCAGCTTGGGAAGCGGGCCAGGGAATGAGCAGTTCTTC
CASSLGSGPGNEQFF
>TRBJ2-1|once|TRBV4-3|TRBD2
TGCGCCAGCAGCCAGGCTAGCGGGGGGACATACAATGAGCAGTTCTTC
CASSQASGGTYNEQFF